The 11 T cell receptor beta chains in this list originate from one sample, sequenced in a study of blood T cell repertoires in COVID-19. Profiled with immunoSEQ multiplex PCR; TCRdb holds only in-frame clones, not every one. The top ten clones hold 6.5% of a sample with 200,000 or so clones, around 90% of them seen once. The sample consisted of peripheral blood. These TCRs come from a man aged 55 to 70 who had recovered from COVID-19.

The chain uses TRBV5-1 and TRBJ2-2, with a weak D call TRBD1 (5 bases). The V gene's germline CDR1 is SGHRS and CDR2 YFSETQ. The ends were cut back, 2 bases at V and 0 bases at J, with 8 bases in the middle. CDR3 length equals 15 residues. In DNA, the CDR3 is TGCGCCAGCAGCTTCCGACAGTCGAACACCGGGGAGCTGTTTTTT. The encoded protein is CASSFRQSNTGELFF.

The chain links TRBV11-3 to TRBJ2-3; D might be TRBD2 (6 bases). Germline V lookup: CDR1 SGHNT, CDR2 YENEEA. Deletions cut 5 bases from V and 1 base from J, with 16 bases between. The length of the CDR3 is 16 residues. The CDR3 protein is CASSPNSAGGTDTQYF. In nucleotides, the CDR3 is TGTGCCAGCAGCCCCAACTCAGCGGGTGGCACAGATACGCAGTATTTT.

The chain employs TRBV3-1 (or the pseudogene TRBV3-2) and TRBJ2-5; 9 positions match TRBD2. This CDR3 comprises 13 residues. Germline-derived CDR1 and CDR2 are LGHDT and YNNKEL (reference sequence). The ends lost 8 bases at V and 1 base at J; junction bases unmatched: 2. The CDR3 reads CASGGGAQETQYF. The CDR3 DNA sequence: TGTGCCAGCGGCGGGGGGGCCCAAGAGACCCAGTACTTC.

The chain has TRBV28 and TRBJ2-5; TRBD1 agrees at 9 bases. The CDR3 runs to 15 residues. V gave up 4 bases and J gave up 2 bases; unmatched junction bases: 5. Looked up from germline, CDR1 is MDHEN and CDR2 is SYDVKM. As DNA, the CDR3 is TGTGCCAGCAGTTCCACCGGGACAGGGCAAGAGACCCAGTACTTC. The encoded protein is CASSSTGTGQETQYF.

This sequence joins TRBV18 and TRBJ1-6; D not certain. The V gene lost 4 bases and the J gene lost 5 bases, with 9 bases spanning the gap. Germline values: CDR1 KGHSH, CDR2 LQKENI. The CDR3 contains 14 residues. Here the CDR3 DNA reads TGTGCCAGCTCACGAGGGCGCAATAATTCACCCCTCCACTTT. Translating it yields CASSRGRNNSPLHF.

This chain links TRBV19 with TRBJ2-1, with TRBD1 identical over 9 bases. V dropped 9 bases and J dropped 6; count of bases not matched to a gene: 6. The CDR3 extends over 13 amino acids. Germline-derived CDR1 and CDR2 are LNHDA and SQIVND (reference sequence). The CDR3 nucleotides read TGTGCCAGCCCGGGACAGGGTGGCAATGAGCAGTTCTTC. Translated: CASPGQGGNEQFF. The full variable domain, rest sourced from reference TRBV19 and TRBJ2-1, is DGGITQSPKYLFRKEGQNVTLSCEQNLNHDAMYWYRQDPGQGLRLIYYSQIVNDFQKGDIAEGYSVSREKKESFPLTVTSAQKNPTAFYLCASPGQGGNEQFFGPGTRLTVL.

V and J are TRBV28 and TRBJ1-4, with TRBD1 identical over 9 bases. Trimming took 5 bases from V and 6 from J; bases not matched to a gene: 7. CDR3 length: 15 residues. The V gene's germline CDR1 is MDHEN and CDR2 SYDVKM. DNA for the CDR3: TGTGCCAGCAGTAAATGGGACAGGGTCGATGAAAAACTGTTTTTT. It specifies CASSKWDRVDEKLFF.

This chain joins TRBV3-1 (or the pseudogene TRBV3-2) and TRBJ2-1; 10 positions match TRBD1. Germline values: CDR1 LGHDT, CDR2 YNNKEL (reference sequence). The CDR3 runs 15 residues. Unmatched junction bases numbered 8, after V lost 5 bases and J lost 7 bases. CDR3 residues: CASSIGTGAGNEQFF. CDR3 nucleotide sequence: TGTGCCAGCAGCATCGGGACAGGGGCAGGGAATGAGCAGTTCTTC.

The CDR3: CASRPVGQAYDEQYF. The CDR3 DNA is TGCGCCAGCAGACCCGTGGGACAGGCGTACGACGAGCAGTACTTC. The chain joins TRBV5-1 to TRBJ2-7; 8 bases are shared with TRBD1. Germline CDR1 is SGHRS and CDR2 is YFSETQ. The V segment lost 5 bases and the J segment 5 bases; nucleotides outside the gene matches: 12. The CDR3 is 15 residues long. Based on the CDR3 plus reference TRBV5-1 and TRBJ2-7, the full variable domain is KAGVTQTPRYLIKTRGQQVTLSCSPISGHRSVSWYQQTPGQGLQFLFEYFSETQRNKGNFPGRFSGRQFSNSRSEMNVSTLELGDSALYLCASRPVGQAYDEQYFGPGTRLTVT.

The chain uses TRBV7-9 and TRBJ2-7, with 7 positions matching TRBD1. CDR3 length: 12 amino acids. V lost 5 bases, J lost 4 bases, and 2 bases stayed unmatched. Germline V gene lookup returns CDR1 SEHNR and CDR2 FQNEAQ (reference sequence). The CDR3 here is CASSGTEYEQYF. CDR3 in DNA: TGTGCCAGCAGCGGGACAGAATACGAGCAGTACTTC.

This clone was counted once. The gene calls are TRBV30 and TRBJ1-5, with D hard to call. Trimming removed 2 bases from V and 5 bases from J, with 13 bases in between. The CDR3 spans 14 residues. Germline values: CDR1 GTSNPN, CDR2 SVGIG (reference sequence). This CDR3 is CAWSNEQLYQPQHF. The CDR3 bases are TGTGCCTGGAGTAACGAACAGCTCTATCAGCCCCAGCATTTT.